Shown below are 20 T cell receptor beta chains from a single sample sequenced in a study of shared clonotypes between healthy human individuals. Using immunoSEQ multiplex PCR, the repertoire was profiled, and TCRdb retains in-frame clones only, with some absent. There are around 1.5 million clones in the sample; under 99% occur only once, and roughly 0.45% lies in the top ten. Material for sequencing was naive CD4+ T cells sorted from blood. Subset of the sample: CD45RA+ positively selected. The receptors derive from a man aged 25 to 45 in good health.

The rearrangement uses TRBV28 and TRBJ2-2, with TRBD2 identical over 11 bases. Trimming cost V 6 bases and J 7 bases; bases outside gene matches: 13. The germline V gene has CDR1 MDHEN and CDR2 SYDVKM. The CDR3 totals 17 residues. Written as DNA, the CDR3 is TGTGCCAGCAGCGTTACTAGCGGGAGTTTTTACAGCGGGGAGCTGTTTTTT. Protein product: CASSVTSGSFYSGELFF.

The V gene is TRBV6-6, the J gene TRBJ2-7, with 7 bases that match TRBD1. Trimming removed 6 bases from V and 1 base from J; junction bases left unmatched: 3. The CDR3 extends over 13 amino acids. Germline-derived CDR1 and CDR2 are MNHNY and SVGAGI (reference sequence). CDR3 DNA sequence: TGTGCCAGCAGGCCGACAGGGTCCTACGAGCAGTACTTC. Its protein product is CASRPTGSYEQYF.

In the case of this clone: The same CDR3 arises from other DNA sequences in this sample as well. This chain connects TRBV11-2 to TRBJ2-1, with D hard to call. Germline loops: CDR1 SGHAT, CDR2 FQNNGV. Trimming removed 3 bases at V and 4 bases at J, with 4 bases between. The CDR3 sequence is 12 residues long. The CDR3 DNA follows: TGTGCCAGCAGCTTGGGTTACAATGAGCAGTTCTTC. It codes for CASSLGYNEQFF. Drawing the rest from reference TRBV11-2 and TRBJ2-1, the complete variable domain is EAGVAQSPRYKIIEKRQSVAFWCNPISGHATLYWYQQILGQGPKLLIQFQNNGVVDDSQLPKDRFSAERLKGVDSTLKIQPAKLEDSAVYLCASSLGYNEQFFGPGTRLTVL.

The V gene is TRBV6-6, the J gene TRBJ1-1; D is ambiguous. The length of the CDR3 is 13 residues. The germline V and J ends were trimmed by 2 bases and 8 bases, with 12 bases remaining between them. Germline assignment: CDR1 MNHNY and CDR2 SVGAGI (reference sequence). The CDR3: CASSYMVQIEAFF. Written as DNA, the CDR3 is TGTGCCAGCAGTTACATGGTCCAGATAGAAGCTTTCTTT.

CDR3 DNA: TGTGCCAGCAGTGATACAGAATGGTATGGCTACACCTTC. This gives the protein CASSDTEWYGYTF. This sequence joins TRBV2 and TRBJ1-2; D gene ambiguous. V shed 3 bases and J shed 5 bases, with 10 bases lying between them. The germline gives CDR1 SNHLY, CDR2 FYNNEI. This CDR3 comprises 13 residues.

The chain recombines TRBV7-2 with TRBJ2-7; D may be TRBD1 (5 bases). The CDR3 consists of 13 residues. Germline lookup yields CDR1 SGHTA and CDR2 FQGNSA. V lost 6 bases and J lost 3, with 12 bases in between. CDR3 protein: CASRFDRLYEQYF. The CDR3 coding sequence is TGTGCCAGCAGGTTCGACAGACTCTACGAGCAGTACTTC.

V gene TRBV7-9 combines with J gene TRBJ1-2; 7 bases match TRBD1. CDR1 is SEHNR and CDR2 is FQNEAQ in the germline V gene (reference sequence). V lost 3 bases to trimming and J lost 4 bases; unmatched junction nucleotides: 2. The CDR3 totals 13 residues. CDR3 loop: CASSLDRSYGYTF. In DNA form, the CDR3 reads TGTGCCAGCAGCTTGGACAGGTCCTATGGCTACACCTTC.

The gene calls are TRBV18 and TRBJ2-2; the D call may be TRBD1 or TRBD2 (5 bases each). Germline lookup yields CDR1 KGHSH and CDR2 LQKENI. This CDR3 is 16 amino acids long. V was cut by 3 bases and J by 1 base, with 12 bases left in between. CDR3 DNA sequence: TGTGCCAGCTCACCCTTTACTAGGGGGAACACCGGGGAGCTGTTTTTT. Protein: CASSPFTRGNTGELFF.

The CDR3 region has the DNA TGTGCCAGCAGTGGACTTCGAGATACGCAGTATTTT. Translating gives CASSGLRDTQYF. The chain has TRBV11-2 and TRBJ2-3; D might be TRBD2 (5 bases). The germline V and J ends were trimmed by 6 bases and 5 bases, with 9 bases remaining between them. CDR3 size: 12 residues. Germline assignment: CDR1 SGHAT and CDR2 FQNNGV.

This sequence joins TRBV6-5 and TRBJ1-3, with 7 bases aligning to TRBD1. V trimming: 8 bases; J trimming: 0 bases; junction bases outside the gene matches: 7. Germline V lookup: CDR1 MNHEY, CDR2 SVGAGI. This CDR3 region has 15 residues. The CDR3 DNA reads as TGTGCCAGCTCCACGACAGGGCACTCTGGAAACACCATATATTTT. Translating it yields CASSTTGHSGNTIYF.

The chain couples TRBV27 to TRBJ2-1; TRBD2 matches 14 bases. This CDR3 has 18 residues. Looked up from germline, CDR1 is MNHEY and CDR2 is SMNVEV (reference sequence). V dropped 6 bases and J dropped 6; count of bases not matched to a gene: 13. The CDR3: CASSYSGTSGSLRNEQFF. The CDR3 DNA follows: TGTGCCAGCAGCTATTCCGGGACTAGCGGGAGTCTCCGCAATGAGCAGTTCTTC.

The V and J genes are TRBV6-5 and TRBJ2-7, with TRBD1 matching 7 bases. Germline CDR1 is MNHEY and CDR2 is SVGAGI. With 7 bases clipped from V and 4 bases from J, the junction kept 10 bases outside the gene matches. The CDR3 is made up of 14 amino acids. The CDR3 region has the DNA TGTGCCAGCACCATCCGACAGGGCAAGTACGAGCAGTACTTC. Amino acid sequence: CASTIRQGKYEQYF.

Worth noting for this clone: Other nucleotide sequences in the sample specify the same CDR3. This chain uses TRBV15 with TRBJ2-3; D unclear. The CDR3 covers 11 residues. The germline V gene has CDR1 LNHNV and CDR2 YYDKDF (reference sequence). V lost 3 bases and J 2 bases, leaving 0 bases between the germline ends. The CDR3 reads CATSSTDTQYF. DNA of the CDR3: TGTGCCACCAGCAGCACAGATACGCAGTATTTT.

The chain combines TRBV19 with TRBJ1-4; 7 bases map to TRBD1. The CDR3 has 15 residues. Trimming at V came to 3 bases and at J to 3 bases, leaving 4 bases not matched to a gene. Germline V gives CDR1 LNHDA, CDR2 SQIVND (reference sequence). The CDR3: CASSISGQPNEKLFF. The CDR3 coding sequence is TGTGCCAGTAGTATCTCGGGACAGCCTAATGAAAAACTGTTTTTT. The full variable domain, with the rest looked up from reference TRBV19 and TRBJ1-4, is DGGITQSPKYLFRKEGQNVTLSCEQNLNHDAMYWYRQDPGQGLRLIYYSQIVNDFQKGDIAEGYSVSREKKESFPLTVTSAQKNPTAFYLCASSISGQPNEKLFFGSGTQLSVL.

The chain is built from TRBV9 and TRBJ2-1; 9 bases agree with TRBD2. This CDR3 has 15 residues. CDR1 is SGDLS, CDR2 YYNGEE, per germline. J was trimmed by 8 bases and V by 0 bases; bases with no gene match: 6. DNA of the CDR3: TGTGCCAGCAGCGTAGACAGCGGGAGGTACGATGAGCAGTTCTTC. Translating it yields CASSVDSGRYDEQFF.

The chain has TRBV6-5 and TRBJ1-4; 7 bases match TRBD1. V shed 2 bases and J 12 bases; nucleotides not matched to a gene: 9. The CDR3 has 14 amino acids. Per germline, CDR1 MNHEY and CDR2 SVGAGI. The CDR3, as DNA: TGTGCCAGCAGTTACGGCTACAGGGGACTGGAACTGTTTTTT. Translated, it gives CASSYGYRGLELFF.

A single count supports this clone. This sequence joins TRBV9 and TRBJ2-1, with 9 bases aligning to TRBD2. The CDR3 runs to 18 residues. CDR1 and CDR2 (germline): SGDLS, YYNGEE. Trimming cost V 3 bases and J 1 base; bases outside gene matches: 11. CDR3 residues: CASSAPIRAGGSYNEQFF. The CDR3 coding sequence is TGTGCCAGCAGCGCCCCCATCCGAGCGGGAGGTTCCTACAATGAGCAGTTCTTC.

The rearrangement joins TRBV28 to TRBJ1-1; TRBD1 is a possible D gene (5 bases). The V gene's germline CDR1 is MDHEN and CDR2 SYDVKM. Trimming cost V 8 bases and J 3 bases, with 16 bases left between them. This CDR3 region has 14 residues. The CDR3 DNA follows: TGTGCCAGCCCAAAGCCACTGGGGGACACTGAAGCTTTCTTT. The encoded protein is CASPKPLGDTEAFF.

This chain joins TRBV4-3 and TRBJ2-7; 12 bases align to TRBD2. Germline V gene lookup returns CDR1 LGHNA and CDR2 YSLEER. V shed 3 bases, J shed 3 bases, and the junction held 3 bases outside the gene matches. CDR3 length equals 15 residues. The CDR3 spells CASSHATSGSYEQYF. In DNA form, the CDR3 reads TGCGCCAGCAGCCATGCGACTAGCGGGAGCTACGAGCAGTACTTC.

The chain uses TRBV7-6 and TRBJ1-5, with a weak D call TRBD1 (5 bases). V lost 2 bases to trimming and J lost 1 base, with 15 bases between them. The CDR3 has 17 residues. The germline V gene encodes CDR1 SGHVS and CDR2 FNYEAQ. The CDR3 DNA sequence: TGTGCCAGCAGCTTATCAGCGGGACGGGGAAGCAATCAGCCCCAGCATTTT. It specifies CASSLSAGRGSNQPQHF.